The clone carrying this T cell receptor (beta chain) was observed a single time. The V gene's germline CDR1 is SGHTA and CDR2 FQGNSA. The CDR3 consists of 14 residues. The junction had 2 bases not matched to a gene; V was cut back by 2 bases and J by 5 bases. Measured with immunoSEQ multiplex PCR; TCRdb has only the in-frame clones, and not every one. Of roughly 220,000 clones in the sample, 86% are singletons; the top ten hold more than 8.5%. These data are taken from a study of blood T cell repertoires in COVID-19. Study overall: The cDNA or gDNA used as material had been derived from T cells, B-cell-depleted T cells, or PBMCs.

Sequenced sample: peripheral blood. V is TRBV7-2 and J is TRBJ2-3; 9 bases align to TRBD2. The TCR was taken from a woman aged 45-65 years with COVID-19, enrolled during active disease. CDR3 in amino acids: CASSLLAGIDTQYF. The DNA of the CDR3 is TGTGCCAGCAGCTTACTAGCGGGGATAGATACGCAGTATTTT.